This TCR beta chain was recovered during a study of shared clonotypes between healthy human individuals. Study-level points and caveats: It was observed that about 5% of naive CD4 clonotypes were shared across several donors.

The CDR3 extends over 14 amino acids. The V and J ends lost 5 bases and 3 bases, in that order; junction bases with no gene match: 3. Per the germline V gene, CDR1 is SEHNR and CDR2 is FQNEAQ (reference sequence). In the case of this clone: What it recognizes is unknown.

TCRdb keeps only in-frame clones here, not all; method: immunoSEQ multiplex PCR. The sample has about 2.4 million clones, 93% seen once. The chain is built from TRBV7-9 and TRBJ2-1; 8 bases agree with TRBD2. This receptor was obtained from a young man in good health. Some clones in this sample may be carry-over from other donors' samples. Material: naive CD4+ T cells from PBMCs. Subset noted: CD45RA+ positively selected. The CDR3 coding sequence is TGTGCCAGCAGCAGCGGGAGTATCTACAATGAGCAGTTCTTC. Translation gives CASSSGSIYNEQFF.